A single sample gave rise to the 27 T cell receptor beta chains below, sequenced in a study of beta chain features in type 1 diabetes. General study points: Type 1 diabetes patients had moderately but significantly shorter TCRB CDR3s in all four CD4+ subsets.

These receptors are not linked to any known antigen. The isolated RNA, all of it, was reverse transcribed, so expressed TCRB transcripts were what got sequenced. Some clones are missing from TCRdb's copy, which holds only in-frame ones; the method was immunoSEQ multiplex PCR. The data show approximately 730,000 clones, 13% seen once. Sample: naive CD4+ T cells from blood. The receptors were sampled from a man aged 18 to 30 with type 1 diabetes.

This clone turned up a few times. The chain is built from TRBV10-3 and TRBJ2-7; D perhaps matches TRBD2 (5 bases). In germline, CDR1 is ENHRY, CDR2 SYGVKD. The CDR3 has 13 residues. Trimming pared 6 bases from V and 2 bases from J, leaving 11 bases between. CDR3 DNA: TGTGCCATCAGAGCCGGGATCCCCTACGAGCAGTACTTC. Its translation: CAIRAGIPYEQYF.

CDR3 protein: CASSESWTAGYGYTF. For the CDR3, the DNA is TGTGCCAGCAGTGAATCCTGGACAGCTGGCTATGGCTACACCTTC. The chain couples TRBV25-1 to TRBJ1-2, with D tentatively TRBD1 (6 bases). Trimming shortened V by 1 base and J by 4 bases, and 13 bases separated the two germline ends. Germline V CDR1 and CDR2: MGHDK, SYGVNS. This CDR3 comprises 15 residues.

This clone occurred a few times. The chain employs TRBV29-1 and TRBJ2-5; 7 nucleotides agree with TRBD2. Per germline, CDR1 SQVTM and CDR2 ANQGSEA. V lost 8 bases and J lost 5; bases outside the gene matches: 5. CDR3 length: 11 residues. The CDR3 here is CSYLSGETQYF. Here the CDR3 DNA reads TGCAGCTACCTTAGCGGGGAGACCCAGTACTTC.

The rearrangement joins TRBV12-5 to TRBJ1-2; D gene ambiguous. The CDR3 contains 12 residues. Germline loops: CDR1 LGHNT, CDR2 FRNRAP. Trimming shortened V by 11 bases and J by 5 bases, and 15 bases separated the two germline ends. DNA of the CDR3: TGTGCTGCAGGACCTTCTCCTTATGGCTACACCTTC. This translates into CAAGPSPYGYTF. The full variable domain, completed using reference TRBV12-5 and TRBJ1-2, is DARVTQTPRHKVTEMGQEVTMRCQPILGHNTVFWYRQTMMQGLELLAYFRNRAPLDDSGMPKDRFSAEMPDATLATLKIQPSEPRDSAVYFCAAGPSPYGYTFGSGTRLTVV.

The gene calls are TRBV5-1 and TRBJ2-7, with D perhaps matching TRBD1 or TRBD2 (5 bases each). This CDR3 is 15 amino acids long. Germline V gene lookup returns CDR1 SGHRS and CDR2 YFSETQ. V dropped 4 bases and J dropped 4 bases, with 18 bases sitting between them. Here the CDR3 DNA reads TGCGCCAGCAGCCTGACCGGGACCGCGCGGTACGAGCAGTACTTC. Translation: CASSLTGTARYEQYF.

In DNA form, the CDR3 reads TGTGCCAGCAGTGGACAGTATGGGAAAGTGACAGATACGCAGTATTTT. Protein: CASSGQYGKVTDTQYF. V gene TRBV2 combines with J gene TRBJ2-3, with a weak D call TRBD1 (5 bases). Deletions cut 4 bases from V and 3 bases from J, with 17 bases between. The CDR3 runs to 16 residues. CDR1 is SNHLY and CDR2 is FYNNEI in the germline V gene.

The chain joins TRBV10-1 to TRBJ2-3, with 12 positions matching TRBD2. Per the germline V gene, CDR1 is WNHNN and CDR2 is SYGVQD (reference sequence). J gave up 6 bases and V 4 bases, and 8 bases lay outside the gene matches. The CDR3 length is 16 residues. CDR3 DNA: TGCGCCAGCAGTGCTTTACTAGCGGGGGGCCCGGATACGCAGTATTTT. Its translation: CASSALLAGGPDTQYF.

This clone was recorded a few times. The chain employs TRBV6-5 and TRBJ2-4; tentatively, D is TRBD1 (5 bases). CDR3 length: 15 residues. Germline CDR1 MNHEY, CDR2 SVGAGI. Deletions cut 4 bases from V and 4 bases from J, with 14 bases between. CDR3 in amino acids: CASSSRTILKNIQYF. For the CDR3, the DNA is TGTGCCAGCAGTTCCCGGACAATCTTAAAAAACATTCAGTACTTC.

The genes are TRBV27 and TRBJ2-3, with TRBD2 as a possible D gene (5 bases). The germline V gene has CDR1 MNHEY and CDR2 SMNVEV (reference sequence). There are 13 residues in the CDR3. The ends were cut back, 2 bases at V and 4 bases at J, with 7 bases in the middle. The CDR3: CASSLTRADTQYF. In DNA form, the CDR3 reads TGTGCCAGCAGTTTAACTAGAGCAGATACGCAGTATTTT.

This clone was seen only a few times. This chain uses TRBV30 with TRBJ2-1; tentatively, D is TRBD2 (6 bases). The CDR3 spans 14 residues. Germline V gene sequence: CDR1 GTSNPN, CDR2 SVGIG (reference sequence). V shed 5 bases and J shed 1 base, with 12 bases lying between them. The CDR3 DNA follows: TGTGCCTGGGTTTCTGGGAGGTCCTACAATGAGCAGTTCTTC. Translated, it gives CAWVSGRSYNEQFF.

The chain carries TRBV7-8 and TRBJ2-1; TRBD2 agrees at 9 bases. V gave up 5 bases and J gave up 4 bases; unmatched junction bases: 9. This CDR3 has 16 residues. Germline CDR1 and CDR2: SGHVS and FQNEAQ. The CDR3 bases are TGTGCCAGCAGCCTAAGACTAGCGGACTTATACAATGAGCAGTTCTTC. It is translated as CASSLRLADLYNEQFF.

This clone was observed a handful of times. The CDR3 spells CASSSVGTGANVLTF. The DNA of the CDR3 is TGCGCCAGCAGCTCGGTGGGGACCGGGGCCAACGTCCTGACTTTC. The rearrangement links TRBV5-1 to TRBJ2-6; D might be TRBD1 or TRBD2, each matching 5 bases. This CDR3 has 15 residues. V dropped 3 bases and J dropped 4 bases, with 11 bases sitting between them. In germline, CDR1 is SGHRS, CDR2 YFSETQ.

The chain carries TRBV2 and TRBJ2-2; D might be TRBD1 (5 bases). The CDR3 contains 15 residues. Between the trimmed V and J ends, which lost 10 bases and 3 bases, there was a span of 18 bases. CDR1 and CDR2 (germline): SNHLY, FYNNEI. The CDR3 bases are TGTGCCACCCTCCAACAGGCCTGGGACACCGGGGAGCTGTTTTTT. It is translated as CATLQQAWDTGELFF.

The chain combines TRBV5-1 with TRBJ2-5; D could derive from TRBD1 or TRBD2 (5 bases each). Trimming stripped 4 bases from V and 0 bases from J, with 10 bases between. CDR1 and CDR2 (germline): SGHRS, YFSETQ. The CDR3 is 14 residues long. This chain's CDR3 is CASSTGPDQETQYF. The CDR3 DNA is TGCGCCAGCAGCACGGGGCCGGACCAAGAGACCCAGTACTTC.

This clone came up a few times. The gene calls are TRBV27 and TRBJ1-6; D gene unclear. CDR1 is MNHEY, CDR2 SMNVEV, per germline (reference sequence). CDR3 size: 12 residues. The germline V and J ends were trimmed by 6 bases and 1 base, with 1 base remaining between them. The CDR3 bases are TGTGCCAGCAGATCCTATAATTCACCCCTCCACTTT. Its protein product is CASRSYNSPLHF.

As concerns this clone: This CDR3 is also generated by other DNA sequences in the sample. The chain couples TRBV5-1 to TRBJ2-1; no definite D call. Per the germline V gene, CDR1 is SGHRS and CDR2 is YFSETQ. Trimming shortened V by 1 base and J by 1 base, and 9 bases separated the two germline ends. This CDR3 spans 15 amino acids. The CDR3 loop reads CASSLLGASYNEQFF. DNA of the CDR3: TGCGCCAGCAGCTTGTTGGGCGCGTCCTACAATGAGCAGTTCTTC.

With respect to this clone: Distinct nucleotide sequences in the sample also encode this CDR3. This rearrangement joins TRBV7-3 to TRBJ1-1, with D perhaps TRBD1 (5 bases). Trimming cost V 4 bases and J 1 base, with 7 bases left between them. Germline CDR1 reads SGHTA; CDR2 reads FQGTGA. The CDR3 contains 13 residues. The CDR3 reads CASSSGQNTEAFF. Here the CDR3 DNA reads TGTGCCAGCAGCTCCGGACAGAACACTGAAGCTTTCTTT.

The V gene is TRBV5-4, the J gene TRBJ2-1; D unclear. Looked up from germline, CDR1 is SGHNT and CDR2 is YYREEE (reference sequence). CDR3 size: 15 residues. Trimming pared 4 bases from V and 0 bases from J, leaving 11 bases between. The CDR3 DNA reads TGTGCCAGCAGCCCGACGCATAGCTCCTACAATGAGCAGTTCTTC. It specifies CASSPTHSSYNEQFF.

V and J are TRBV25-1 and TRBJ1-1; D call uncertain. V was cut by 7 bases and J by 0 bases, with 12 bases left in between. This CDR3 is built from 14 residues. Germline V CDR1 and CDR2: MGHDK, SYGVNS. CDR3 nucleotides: TGTGCCAGCAAAGAAACCGGGATGAACACTGAAGCTTTCTTT. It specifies CASKETGMNTEAFF.

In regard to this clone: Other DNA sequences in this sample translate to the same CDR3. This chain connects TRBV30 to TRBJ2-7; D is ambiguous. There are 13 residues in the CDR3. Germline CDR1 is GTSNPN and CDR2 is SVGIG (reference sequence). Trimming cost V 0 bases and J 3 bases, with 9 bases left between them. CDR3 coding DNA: TGTGCCTGGAGTGTACGTGGCCTCTACGAGCAGTACTTC. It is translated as CAWSVRGLYEQYF.

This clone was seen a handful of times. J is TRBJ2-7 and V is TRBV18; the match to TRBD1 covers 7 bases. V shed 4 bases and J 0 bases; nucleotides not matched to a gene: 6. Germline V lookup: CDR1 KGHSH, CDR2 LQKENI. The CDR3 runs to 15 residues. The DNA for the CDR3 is TGTGCCAGCTCACTATTAACAGGGGACTCCTACGAGCAGTACTTC. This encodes CASSLLTGDSYEQYF.

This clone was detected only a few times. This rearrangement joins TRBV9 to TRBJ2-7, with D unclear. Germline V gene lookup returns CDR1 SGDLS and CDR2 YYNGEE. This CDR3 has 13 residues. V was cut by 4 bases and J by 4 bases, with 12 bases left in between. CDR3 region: CASSNRPGYEQYF. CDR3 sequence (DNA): TGTGCCAGCAGCAACCGGCCCGGGTACGAGCAGTACTTC.

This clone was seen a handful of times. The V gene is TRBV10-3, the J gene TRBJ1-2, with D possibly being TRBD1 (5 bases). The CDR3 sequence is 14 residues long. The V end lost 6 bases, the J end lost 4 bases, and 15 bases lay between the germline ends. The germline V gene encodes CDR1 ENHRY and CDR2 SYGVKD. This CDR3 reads CAISPSGALYGYTF. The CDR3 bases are TGTGCCATCAGCCCCAGCGGGGCGCTCTATGGCTACACCTTC.

The CDR3 coding sequence is TGTGCCAGCAGCTTGGAAGGGACTAGCGGGTACAATGAGCAGTTCTTC. Encoded protein: CASSLEGTSGYNEQFF. The rearrangement links TRBV11-3 to TRBJ2-1; TRBD2 agrees at 12 bases. The CDR3 covers 16 residues. Losses at the gene ends were 3 bases for V and 4 bases for J; bases not matched to a gene: 4. CDR1 is SGHNT, CDR2 YENEEA, per germline.

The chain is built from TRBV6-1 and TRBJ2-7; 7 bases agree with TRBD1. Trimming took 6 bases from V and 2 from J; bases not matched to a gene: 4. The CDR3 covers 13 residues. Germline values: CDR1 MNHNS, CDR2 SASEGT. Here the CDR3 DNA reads TGTGCCAGCAGCGACGGGACAGCCTACGAGCAGTACTTC. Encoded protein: CASSDGTAYEQYF.

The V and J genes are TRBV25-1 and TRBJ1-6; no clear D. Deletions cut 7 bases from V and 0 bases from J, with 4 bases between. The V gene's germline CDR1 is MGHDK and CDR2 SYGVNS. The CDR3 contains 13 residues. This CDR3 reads CASTGSYNSPLHF. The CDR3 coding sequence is TGTGCCAGCACGGGCTCCTATAATTCACCCCTCCACTTT.

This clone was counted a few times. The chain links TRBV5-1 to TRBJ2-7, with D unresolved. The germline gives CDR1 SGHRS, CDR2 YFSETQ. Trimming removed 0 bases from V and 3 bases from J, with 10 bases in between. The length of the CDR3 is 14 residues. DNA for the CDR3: TGCGCCAGCAGCTTGGAGGCGATATTCTACGAGCAGTACTTC. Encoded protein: CASSLEAIFYEQYF.